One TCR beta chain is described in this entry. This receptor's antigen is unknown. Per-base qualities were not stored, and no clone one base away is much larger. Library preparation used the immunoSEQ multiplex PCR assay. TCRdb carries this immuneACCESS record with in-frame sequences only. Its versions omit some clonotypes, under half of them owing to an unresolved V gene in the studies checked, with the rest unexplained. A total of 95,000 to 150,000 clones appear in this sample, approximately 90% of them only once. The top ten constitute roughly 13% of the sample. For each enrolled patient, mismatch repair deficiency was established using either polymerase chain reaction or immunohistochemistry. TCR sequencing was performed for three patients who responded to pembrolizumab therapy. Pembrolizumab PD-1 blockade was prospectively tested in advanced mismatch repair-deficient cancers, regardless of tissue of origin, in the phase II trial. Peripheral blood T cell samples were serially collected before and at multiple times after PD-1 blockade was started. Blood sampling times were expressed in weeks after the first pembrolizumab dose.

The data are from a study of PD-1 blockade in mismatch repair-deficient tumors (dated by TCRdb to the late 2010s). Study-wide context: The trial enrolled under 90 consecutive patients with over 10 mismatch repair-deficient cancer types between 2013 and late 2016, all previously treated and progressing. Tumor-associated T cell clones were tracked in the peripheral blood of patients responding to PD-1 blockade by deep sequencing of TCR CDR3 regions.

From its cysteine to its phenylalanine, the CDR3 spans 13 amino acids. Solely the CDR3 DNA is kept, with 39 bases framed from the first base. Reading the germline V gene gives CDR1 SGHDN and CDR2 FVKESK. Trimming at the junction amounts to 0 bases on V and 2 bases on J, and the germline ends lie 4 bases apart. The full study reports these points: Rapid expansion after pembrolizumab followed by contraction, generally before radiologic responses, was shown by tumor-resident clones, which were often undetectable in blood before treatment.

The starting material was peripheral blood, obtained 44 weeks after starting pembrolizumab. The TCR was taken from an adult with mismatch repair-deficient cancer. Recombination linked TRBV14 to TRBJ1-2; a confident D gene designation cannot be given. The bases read TGTGCCAGCAGCCAAGAAACGAACTATGGCTACACCTTC. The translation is CASSQETNYGYTF.